This section outlines one TCR beta chain sequence together with its context. What it binds is not known. The CDR3 contains 15 residues. Trimming at V came to 6 bases and at J to 1 base, leaving 4 bases not matched to a gene. Prepared libraries of TCR beta cDNA carried unique molecular identifiers. TCRdb ran MiXCR on the PCR reads and lists one entry per CDR3 protein. The table has under 650,000 distinct CDR3 sequences, roughly 46% seen once. This record comes from a study of post-analysis software for immune sequencing data. In the study overall: Some patients lacked subtype; others had relapsing-remitting, secondary progressive or progressive-relapsing disease. Study observations and caveats: Among multiple sclerosis patients, normalized Chao1 diversity was significantly below that of controls. About five TRBV segments were more frequent in patients than controls; TRBV5-6, TRBV5-1 and TRBV20-1 belonged to this group. Same-batch preparations were strongly co-clustered by F measure.

The receptor comes from a girl aged 5-17 years with multiple sclerosis. Sequencing used blood. The chain employs TRBV12-3 or TRBV12-4 and TRBJ2-3; 10 bases agree with TRBD2. The chain's CDR3 is CASRKGTSGTDTQYF. CDR3 DNA sequence: TGTGCCAGCAGGAAAGGGACTAGCGGCACAGATACGCAGTATTTT.